This T cell receptor (beta chain) emerged from a study of blood T cell repertoires in COVID-19. Study summary: In each case, the material was cDNA or gDNA derived from T cells, B-cell-depleted T cells, or PBMCs.

Cohorts were determined from participant-reported clinical history. V was trimmed by 0 bases and J by 2 bases, leaving 7 bases between them. The germline CDR1 and CDR2 sequences are LGHNA and YSLEER. This CDR3 has 15 residues. Original processing notes: Using reference gene primer amplification, nucleated cell counts were estimated. Generated by immunoSEQ multiplex PCR, the TCRdb table keeps only in-frame clones and is missing some. That table gives V, J and clone size, and the DNA gave D and trimming. The data hold 110,000 to 150,000 clones, with more than 70% observed a single time. The origin of this receptor is a man aged 35 to 55 with acute COVID-19. The chain is built from TRBV4-3 and TRBJ2-2; no firm D call. Sample: PBMCs or T cells enriched from blood (not recorded which). Here the CDR3 DNA reads TGCGCCAGCAGCCAAGAGGCCAAAAACACCGGGGAGCTGTTTTTT. This gives the protein CASSQEAKNTGELFF.